The rows below give T cell receptor beta chains drawn from one sample of a study of blood T cell repertoires in COVID-19. Measured with immunoSEQ multiplex PCR; TCRdb has only the in-frame clones, and not every one. This table holds about 170,000 clones, approximately 81% found once. The sequencing input was peripheral blood. The receptor source for this set is a human donor with acute or convalescent COVID-19. The donor label of this sample is uncertain. Both conserved end residues are part of each CDR3. D genes are given only for firm matches. Only some rows state a clone size, as once, few, many or a class for expanded clones.

V gene: TRBV27
D gene: .
clone size: .
J gene: TRBJ2-7
CDR3 DNA: TGTGCCAGCAGTTTAGCCCAGTTATCTTACGAGCAGTACTTC
CDR3 protein: CASSLAQLSYEQYF

V gene: TRBV2
D gene: .
clone size: .
J gene: TRBJ1-1
CDR3 DNA: TGTGCCAGCAGTACTTTATCTTCACAGGGTAGGGGCACTGAAGCTTTCTTT
CDR3 protein: CASSTLSSQGRGTEAFF

V gene: TRBV3-1/TRBV3-2
D gene: .
clone size: .
J gene: TRBJ1-6
CDR3 DNA: TGTGCCAGCAGCCCCGACAGGATTTCGGGTTCACCCCTCCACTTT
CDR3 protein: CASSPDRISGSPLHF

V gene: TRBV3-1/TRBV3-2
D gene: .
clone size: .
J gene: TRBJ2-1
CDR3 DNA: TGTGCCAGCAGTGGGGGGGGCGAGCAGTTCTTC
CDR3 protein: CASSGGGEQFF

V gene: TRBV5-5
D gene: TRBD1
clone size: .
J gene: TRBJ1-4
CDR3 DNA: TGTGCCACCAACGAACAGGGGGCCCCGGGAGCAACTAATGAAAAACTGTTTTTT
CDR3 protein: CATNEQGAPGATNEKLFF

V gene: TRBV3-1/TRBV3-2
D gene: .
clone size: once
J gene: TRBJ2-1
CDR3 DNA: TGTGCCAGCAGCCCGAGGGTGCAAAGCGGATCGCAGTTCTTC
CDR3 protein: CASSPRVQSGSQFF

V gene: TRBV6-5
D gene: .
clone size: .
J gene: TRBJ1-2
CDR3 DNA: TGTGCCAGCGGGGGGGGGCGAAACTATGGCTACACCTTC
CDR3 protein: CASGGGRNYGYTF

V gene: TRBV10-1
D gene: .
clone size: .
J gene: TRBJ2-2
CDR3 DNA: TGCGCCAGCGGCCCCGTAGGCACAGCAACCGGGGAGCTGTTTTTT
CDR3 protein: CASGPVGTATGELFF

V gene: TRBV12-3/TRBV12-4
D gene: TRBD1
clone size: .
J gene: TRBJ1-1
CDR3 DNA: TGTGCCAGCAGGGGGACAGTGAACACTGAAGCTTTCTTT
CDR3 protein: CASRGTVNTEAFF

V gene: TRBV6-1
D gene: TRBD2
clone size: .
J gene: TRBJ2-5
CDR3 DNA: TGTGCCAGCAGTGCCATCCTAGCGGGGGGGCGCGAGACCCAGTACTTC
CDR3 protein: CASSAILAGGRETQYF

V gene: TRBV4-1
D gene: .
clone size: .
J gene: TRBJ1-5
CDR3 DNA: TGCGCCAGCCGCACTTATTTCGGCGGAGGTTCTAGCCCCAGCAATCAGCCCCAGCATTTT
CDR3 protein: CASRTYFGGGSSPSNQPQHF

V gene: TRBV5-6
D gene: .
clone size: .
J gene: TRBJ1-2
CDR3 DNA: TGTGCCAGCAGCATGAACGGGGGGGCTAACTATGGCTACACCTTC
CDR3 protein: CASSMNGGANYGYTF

V gene: TRBV19
D gene: .
clone size: once
J gene: TRBJ2-2
CDR3 DNA: TGTGCCACCTCAGACAGGAACACCGGGGAGCTGTTTTTT
CDR3 protein: CATSDRNTGELFF

V gene: TRBV19
D gene: .
clone size: .
J gene: TRBJ1-1
CDR3 DNA: TGTGCCAGTAGTGAGGGTAATTGGATGAACACTGAAGCTTTCTTT
CDR3 protein: CASSEGNWMNTEAFF

V gene: TRBV7-2
D gene: .
clone size: .
J gene: TRBJ2-5
CDR3 DNA: TGTGCCAGCAGCTTACAGGCCCGGGGGATAAGGGAGACCCAGTACTTC
CDR3 protein: CASSLQARGIRETQYF

V gene: TRBV5-5
D gene: TRBD1
clone size: .
J gene: TRBJ1-4
CDR3 DNA: TGTGCCAGCAGCTTGAGGACAGGGGGCGAAAAACTGTTTTTT
CDR3 protein: CASSLRTGGEKLFF

V gene: TRBV18
D gene: .
clone size: .
J gene: TRBJ1-5
CDR3 DNA: TGTGCCAGCTCACCTTCGAGGGATTACAATCAGCCCCAGCATTTT
CDR3 protein: CASSPSRDYNQPQHF

V gene: TRBV6-5
D gene: TRBD1
clone size: .
J gene: TRBJ2-4
CDR3 DNA: TGTGCCAGCAGTTACCACGGACAGGGAAACATTCAGTACTTC
CDR3 protein: CASSYHGQGNIQYF

V gene: TRBV9
D gene: TRBD1
clone size: once
J gene: TRBJ2-2
CDR3 DNA: TGTGCCAGCAGCGTAGGGACAGGGAAAGCCGGGGAGCTGTTTTTT
CDR3 protein: CASSVGTGKAGELFF

V gene: TRBV5-1
D gene: .
clone size: once
J gene: TRBJ2-1
CDR3 DNA: TGCGCCAGCAGCTTGACAGGGTCGATCTACTACAATGAGCAGTTCTTC
CDR3 protein: CASSLTGSIYYNEQFF

V gene: TRBV5-1
D gene: .
clone size: .
J gene: TRBJ2-7
CDR3 DNA: TGCGCCAGCAGCCACACAGGGAGGGACTACGAGCAGTACTTC
CDR3 protein: CASSHTGRDYEQYF

V gene: TRBV2
D gene: .
clone size: .
J gene: TRBJ1-5
CDR3 DNA: TGTGCCAGCAGTGGGCAGGCCTTCAATCAGCCCCAGCATTTT
CDR3 protein: CASSGQAFNQPQHF

V gene: TRBV7-2
D gene: TRBD1
clone size: .
J gene: TRBJ1-1
CDR3 DNA: TGTGCCAGCAGTCGGACAGGGGGAAGGGGCACTGAAGCTTTCTTT
CDR3 protein: CASSRTGGRGTEAFF

V gene: TRBV9
D gene: .
clone size: .
J gene: TRBJ2-5
CDR3 DNA: TGTGCCAGCAGCGTGGGAGGACAGGTGGGGGGCAGGGAGACCCAGTACTTC
CDR3 protein: CASSVGGQVGGRETQYF

V gene: TRBV19
D gene: .
clone size: .
J gene: TRBJ1-1
CDR3 DNA: TGTGCCAGTAGTCGAGGGTTTGGCACTGAAGCTTTCTTT
CDR3 protein: CASSRGFGTEAFF

V gene: TRBV29-1
D gene: .
clone size: .
J gene: TRBJ2-6
CDR3 DNA: TGCAGCGTCCAGTGGGGGGCCAACGTCCTGACTTTC
CDR3 protein: CSVQWGANVLTF

V gene: TRBV5-4
D gene: TRBD1
clone size: .
J gene: TRBJ1-2
CDR3 DNA: TGTGCCAGCAGCTTGGACAGGGGCTATGGCTACACCTTC
CDR3 protein: CASSLDRGYGYTF

V gene: TRBV5-1
D gene: TRBD1
clone size: .
J gene: TRBJ1-2
CDR3 DNA: TGCGCCAGTATGGGACAGGGATATGGCTACACCTTC
CDR3 protein: CASMGQGYGYTF

V gene: TRBV28
D gene: .
clone size: .
J gene: TRBJ2-1
CDR3 DNA: TGTGCCAGCAGTACCCCGAACAGGGCGAATGAGCAGTTCTTC
CDR3 protein: CASSTPNRANEQFF

V gene: TRBV3-1/TRBV3-2
D gene: .
clone size: .
J gene: TRBJ1-1
CDR3 DNA: TGTGCCAGCAGCCAAGAAGGGAGGGGCGGGAACACTGAAGCTTTCTTT
CDR3 protein: CASSQEGRGGNTEAFF

V gene: TRBV11-3
D gene: TRBD2
clone size: .
J gene: TRBJ2-5
CDR3 DNA: TGTGCCAGCAGCCTGAGCGGGAGTCAAGAGACCCAGTACTTC
CDR3 protein: CASSLSGSQETQYF

V gene: TRBV3-1/TRBV3-2
D gene: TRBD1
clone size: .
J gene: TRBJ1-2
CDR3 DNA: TGTGCCAGCAGCCAGCAGGGGGCGGGTAACTATGGCTACACCTTC
CDR3 protein: CASSQQGAGNYGYTF

V gene: TRBV5-5
D gene: .
clone size: once
J gene: TRBJ2-3
CDR3 DNA: TGTGCCAGCAGCTTGGCAGGGGGAGGTGCAGATACGCAGTATTTT
CDR3 protein: CASSLAGGGADTQYF

V gene: TRBV29-1
D gene: TRBD1
clone size: .
J gene: TRBJ2-1
CDR3 DNA: TGCAGCGTACTAGGGACAGGGCGGAATTACAATGAGCAGTTCTTC
CDR3 protein: CSVLGTGRNYNEQFF

V gene: TRBV4-2
D gene: TRBD1
clone size: .
J gene: TRBJ1-1
CDR3 DNA: TGTGCCAGCAGCCAACAGGGGGCCACTGAAGCTTTCTTT
CDR3 protein: CASSQQGATEAFF

V gene: TRBV6-5
D gene: TRBD1
clone size: once
J gene: TRBJ2-1
CDR3 DNA: TGTGCCAGTAGGACAGACAGGGGCTCCTACAATGAGCAGTTCTTC
CDR3 protein: CASRTDRGSYNEQFF

V gene: TRBV15
D gene: TRBD1
clone size: .
J gene: TRBJ2-5
CDR3 DNA: TGTGCCACCAGCACCTTAGGCGGGCAGGGGGAGTACTTC
CDR3 protein: CATSTLGGQGEYF

V gene: TRBV18
D gene: TRBD1
clone size: .
J gene: TRBJ1-4
CDR3 DNA: TGTGCCAGCTCATCAATTGCAGGGGGCACTGAAAAACTGTTTTTT
CDR3 protein: CASSSIAGGTEKLFF

V gene: TRBV10-1
D gene: .
clone size: .
J gene: TRBJ1-1
CDR3 DNA: TGCGCCAGCAGTGAGATATTAAGGGGCTGGAACACTGAAGCTTTCTTT
CDR3 protein: CASSEILRGWNTEAFF

V gene: TRBV10-3
D gene: .
clone size: .
J gene: TRBJ2-3
CDR3 DNA: TGTGCCATCAGTGAGTCCACGTTTAGCCTCACAGATACGCAGTATTTT
CDR3 protein: CAISESTFSLTDTQYF

V gene: TRBV27
D gene: .
clone size: .
J gene: TRBJ1-4
CDR3 DNA: TGTGCCAGCAGTTTAAGGAGGGAGACTAATGAAAAACTGTTTTTT
CDR3 protein: CASSLRRETNEKLFF

V gene: TRBV5-1
D gene: TRBD1
clone size: .
J gene: TRBJ1-6
CDR3 DNA: TGCGCCAGCAGCGTCACAGGGGGCGATGGAAATTCACCCCTCCACTTT
CDR3 protein: CASSVTGGDGNSPLHF

V gene: TRBV7-9
D gene: .
clone size: .
J gene: TRBJ1-2
CDR3 DNA: TGTGCCAGCAGCCCACCCCGGGACACCCCTCGGTATGGCTACACCTTC
CDR3 protein: CASSPPRDTPRYGYTF

V gene: TRBV6-5
D gene: .
clone size: .
J gene: TRBJ1-2
CDR3 DNA: TGTGCCAGCAGTTACTCGAACAGGGACTATGGCTACACCTTC
CDR3 protein: CASSYSNRDYGYTF

V gene: TRBV12-1
D gene: .
clone size: .
J gene: TRBJ2-1
CDR3 DNA: TGTGCCAGCAGCTTTGTACAGCGGGGGTCCAATGAGCAGTTCTTC
CDR3 protein: CASSFVQRGSNEQFF

V gene: TRBV9
D gene: .
clone size: .
J gene: TRBJ1-1
CDR3 DNA: TGTGCCAGCAGCGTATACCCGGGGGTTGTTGAAGCTTTCTTT
CDR3 protein: CASSVYPGVVEAFF

V gene: TRBV6-5
D gene: .
clone size: .
J gene: TRBJ2-4
CDR3 DNA: TGTGCCGCAGGCCCCCGGGCCAAAAACATTCAGTACTTC
CDR3 protein: CAAGPRAKNIQYF

V gene: TRBV6-5
D gene: .
clone size: .
J gene: TRBJ1-1
CDR3 DNA: TGTGCCAGCAGTTACAATAACGCCGAGGGCACTGAAGCTTTCTTT
CDR3 protein: CASSYNNAEGTEAFF

V gene: TRBV6-4
D gene: .
clone size: .
J gene: TRBJ2-2
CDR3 DNA: TGTGCCAGCAGTGCCACCCCCGGCACCGGGGAGCTGTTTTTT
CDR3 protein: CASSATPGTGELFF

V gene: TRBV15
D gene: .
clone size: .
J gene: TRBJ1-4
CDR3 DNA: TGTGCCACCAGCAGAGACTCTTCCGAAAAACTGTTTTTT
CDR3 protein: CATSRDSSEKLFF

V gene: TRBV5-1
D gene: .
clone size: .
J gene: TRBJ2-2
CDR3 DNA: TGCGCCAGCAGCCCGGACAGAATAAACACCGGGGAGCTGTTTTTT
CDR3 protein: CASSPDRINTGELFF

V gene: TRBV5-4
D gene: TRBD2
clone size: .
J gene: TRBJ2-3
CDR3 DNA: TGTGCCAGCAGCTTATCCGGACTAGCGGGCCCCACAGATACGCAGTATTTT
CDR3 protein: CASSLSGLAGPTDTQYF

V gene: TRBV15
D gene: .
clone size: .
J gene: TRBJ1-1
CDR3 DNA: TGTGCCACCAGCAGGGACAGACTTATGAACACTGAAGCTTTCTTT
CDR3 protein: CATSRDRLMNTEAFF

V gene: TRBV30
D gene: .
clone size: few
J gene: TRBJ1-2
CDR3 DNA: TGTGCCTGGAGTTGGACGGGAACGACATATGGCTACACCTTC
CDR3 protein: CAWSWTGTTYGYTF

V gene: TRBV15
D gene: TRBD1
clone size: .
J gene: TRBJ2-5
CDR3 DNA: TGTGCCACCAGCAGAGGACAGGGAAGGGGAGAGACCCAGTACTTC
CDR3 protein: CATSRGQGRGETQYF

V gene: TRBV6-6
D gene: .
clone size: .
J gene: TRBJ2-7
CDR3 DNA: TGTGCCAGCAGACTACGGGACTCCCCAGTGGGGTACGAGCAGTACTTC
CDR3 protein: CASRLRDSPVGYEQYF

V gene: TRBV5-4
D gene: TRBD1
clone size: .
J gene: TRBJ1-1
CDR3 DNA: TGTGCCAGCAGCTCCGGGACAGGGGACGTGTTCACTGAAGCTTTCTTT
CDR3 protein: CASSSGTGDVFTEAFF